A selection of T cell receptor beta chains follows, all from one sample in a study of T cell responses to AZD1222 COVID-19 vaccine. Libraries were prepared by immunoSEQ multiplex PCR; TCRdb keeps only in-frame clonotypes and omits some of them. The table has about 130,000 clones, roughly 90% seen once. Sequenced here: peripheral blood, sampled on day 0 of AZD1222 vaccination. Source of these receptors: an adult in good health. Each CDR3 is given with its conserved first and last residue. The D gene is left open where the match is weak. The listing skips clone size in some rows; elsewhere it reads once, few, many or a size class.

>NA|NA|TRBV9|TRBJ2-3
TGTGCCAGCAGCGTCGCCAGCGGAACCACAGATACGCAGTATTTT
CASSVASGTTDTQYF
>NA|NA|TRBV5-1|TRBJ2-3
TGCGCCAGCAGCTTGCAGGGGACATCTAGCACAGATACGCAGTATTTT
CASSLQGTSSTDTQYF
>NA|NA|TRBV6-5|TRBJ1-2
TGTGCCAGCAGTCACGGGACGGACGGCTACACCTTC
CASSHGTDGYTF
>NA|NA|TRBV7-2|TRBJ1-4
TGTGCCAGCAGCTTCGGACGGGGGCAGAATGAAAAACTGTTTTTT
CASSFGRGQNEKLFF
>TRBD1|NA|TRBV6-2/TRBV6-3|TRBJ1-2
TGTGCCAGCAGTTACCCGGACAGGGGCCACTATGGCTACACCTTC
CASSYPDRGHYGYTF
>NA|NA|TRBV21-1|TRBJ1-6
TGTGCCAGCAGCAAAGTATACCAATGGGAAGGATCACCCCTCCACTTT
CASSKVYQWEGSPLHF
>NA|NA|TRBV9|TRBJ2-7
TGTGCCAGCAGCGCCGAGTCGCTGGGGGAGCAGTACTTC
CASSAESLGEQYF
>TRBD2|once|TRBV5-1|TRBJ2-3
TGCGCCAGCAGCTACGACTTAGCGGGAGGCTCGGATACGCAGTATTTT
CASSYDLAGGSDTQYF
>TRBD2|NA|TRBV4-3|TRBJ2-7
TGCGCCAGCAGCCAAGGACTAGCGGGGTACGAGCAGTACTTC
CASSQGLAGYEQYF
>NA|NA|TRBV9|TRBJ1-5
TGTGCCAGCAGCTCCGAACCTAGCAATCAGCCCCAGCATTTT
CASSSEPSNQPQHF
>TRBD1|NA|TRBV28|TRBJ2-1
TGTGCCAGCAGTTTATTAGGGACAGGTGATAATGAGCAGTTCTTC
CASSLLGTGDNEQFF
>TRBD2|NA|TRBV6-2/TRBV6-3|TRBJ2-3
TGTGCCAGCAGTTACCCGACGGAGGGAGGGGCAGATACGCAGTATTTT
CASSYPTEGGADTQYF
>NA|NA|TRBV4-1|TRBJ1-4
TGCGCCAGCAGCCAAGAATTCACAGGGAGGCCTAATGAAAAACTGTTTTTT
CASSQEFTGRPNEKLFF
>NA|NA|TRBV6-1|TRBJ1-3
TGTGCCAGCAGTGAAGTTCTGGCACCGGACCACACCATATATTTT
CASSEVLAPDHTIYF
>NA|NA|TRBV12-3/TRBV12-4|TRBJ1-1
TGTGCCAGCAGTTTACAGGGAGACACTGAAGCTTTCTTT
CASSLQGDTEAFF
>TRBD1|NA|TRBV9|TRBJ2-1
TGTGCCAGCAGCGTAGTAAAGGGACAGGTTTGGGATGAGCAGTTCTTC
CASSVVKGQVWDEQFF
>NA|NA|TRBV20-1|TRBJ2-1
TGCAGTGCTACCCCGTACAATGAGCAGTTCTTC
CSATPYNEQFF
>TRBD1|NA|TRBV27|TRBJ1-2
TGTGCCAGCAGTTCCGGACCCAGGGGGACCTATGGCTACACCTTC
CASSSGPRGTYGYTF
>NA|NA|TRBV11-2|TRBJ1-6
TGTGCCAGCAGGGACAGTCATTCACCCCTCCACTTT
CASRDSHSPLHF
>TRBD1|NA|TRBV5-1|TRBJ2-7
TGCGCCAGCAGCTTCCGGTCGACAGGGGATTCCGAGCAGTACTTC
CASSFRSTGDSEQYF